A selection of T cell receptor beta chains follows, all from one sample in a study of blood T cells in healthy people across ages. TCRdb passed the 5' RACE reads through MiXCR, listing each CDR3 protein once. The table includes some 920,000 distinct CDR3 sequences, 45% to 60% detected once. Sequenced: blood. The receptors were gathered from a woman in her sixties or seventies in good health. CDR3s include the opening cysteine and the closing phenylalanine or tryptophan. Each record gives: CDR3 protein, V gene, D gene. The D gene is left open where the match is weak.

CSVPGRRSYEQYF,TRBV29-1,.
CSARDLELADLSSYNEQFF,TRBV20-1,TRBD2
CATTRVGYSNQPQHF,TRBV15,.
CSARRGSYEQYF,TRBV20-1,.
CASSDRWTGLGHEQYF,TRBV2,.
CAIGRHGGTNEQFF,TRBV10-3,.
CANSLASGRSNEQFF,TRBV7-2,TRBD2
CASRHRDRDTEAFF,TRBV6-1,.
CAISDPDVGQGTSGEQYF,TRBV10-3,TRBD1
CASSLRYPEQFF,TRBV11-2,.
CASSIGPGQQSYEQYF,TRBV9,TRBD1
CSARAAGGPRDTQYF,TRBV20-1,TRBD2
CASSIERGEQYF,TRBV6-6,.
CASTHPWEEQYF,TRBV12-3/TRBV12-4,.
CASSFGVRLQGLETQYF,TRBV12-3/TRBV12-4,.
CASSVGGARGEKLFF,TRBV9,.
CASSPHAETQYF,TRBV7-9,.
CNARDWGQKDFQETQYF,TRBV20-1,.
CASSRTTWTADTQYF,TRBV3-1,.
CASSPFQSSYEQYF,TRBV18,.
CASSLREETQYF,TRBV12-3/TRBV12-4,.
CASSQSDSGANVLTF,TRBV3-1,.
CATRPELSFGELFF,TRBV2,.
CASSFPPRDTQYF,TRBV28,.
CASSLGMGYEQYF,TRBV13,.
CSVAGAPNEQFF,TRBV29-1,.
CASSSFPDSPEYF,TRBV12-3/TRBV12-4,.
CAIGSSYEQYF,TRBV10-3,.
CASSRETEQSYGYTF,TRBV4-3,.
CAISPLRDSRPEYF,TRBV10-3,.
CASRYAPYRASYEQYF,TRBV7-8,.
CSASEGEDEQYF,TRBV20-1,.
CSARDQRLAGGPLSGTDTQYF,TRBV20-1,TRBD2
CASSLAPGADTGELFF,TRBV5-1,.
CASSYVAGLSNNEQFF,TRBV5-1,TRBD2
CSAPPGGGTDTQYF,TRBV20-1,.
CASFRVPGQAQYF,TRBV6-5,.
CASSLRLGLAANTGELFF,TRBV4-1,TRBD2
CASSPGRAGPYEQYF,TRBV4-1,TRBD2
CASKTGPAEQYF,TRBV21-1,.
CASSDQGGIRNIQYF,TRBV7-2,.
CSTPSVSTDTQYF,TRBV20-1,.
CASSERLVMETQYF,TRBV2,.
CASSAAGTGISGANVLTF,TRBV10-1,TRBD1